This TCR beta chain emerged from a study of blood T cell repertoires in COVID-19. Study details: T cells, B-cell-depleted T cells, or PBMCs provided the cDNA or gDNA that served as material.

This table comes from immunoSEQ multiplex PCR, and its TCRdb copy is limited to in-frame clones, with some not included. Of roughly 290,000 clones listed, roughly 89% are singletons. Trimming left V 3 bases short and J 5 bases short, with 28 bases between. The CDR3 spans 19 residues. CDR1 and CDR2 (germline): SGHVS, FQNEAQ. Participant reports of clinical history set cohort assignment. The clonotype was recovered from a woman aged 18-30 years with acute COVID-19. The chain recombines TRBV7-8 with TRBJ2-5; D may be TRBD2 (8 bases). The sequencing sample was made of PBMCs or T cells enriched from blood (not recorded which). In DNA form, the CDR3 reads TGTGCCAGCAGCTTTGATTCCCGGGAGGGACAGCTACAGGGGGAGACCCAGTACTTC. Residues: CASSFDSREGQLQGETQYF.